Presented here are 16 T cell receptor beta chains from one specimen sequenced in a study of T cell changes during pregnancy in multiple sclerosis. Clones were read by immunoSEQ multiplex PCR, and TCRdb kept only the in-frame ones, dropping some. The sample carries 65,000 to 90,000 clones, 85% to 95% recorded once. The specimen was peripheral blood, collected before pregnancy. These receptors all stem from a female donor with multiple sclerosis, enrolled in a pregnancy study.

In nucleotides, the CDR3 is TGTGCCAGCAGCTTGTTCGGGACTAGCGGGAGCCCAGAGACCCAGTACTTC. It encodes CASSLFGTSGSPETQYF. The V gene is TRBV5-4, the J gene TRBJ2-5, with TRBD2 matching over 14 bases. The germline V gene has CDR1 SGHNT and CDR2 YYREEE (reference sequence). This CDR3 is built from 17 residues. The V segment lost 1 base and the J segment 4 bases; nucleotides outside the gene matches: 6.

The CDR3 bases are TGTGCCATCAGTGTAACAGGTCCCTACGAGCAGTACTTC. Its protein is CAISVTGPYEQYF. The J gene is TRBJ2-7, the V gene TRBV10-3; weak D call: TRBD1 (5 bases). Germline V gives CDR1 ENHRY, CDR2 SYGVKD. Trimming removed 4 bases from V and 2 bases from J, with 9 bases in between. The CDR3 loop spans 13 amino acids.

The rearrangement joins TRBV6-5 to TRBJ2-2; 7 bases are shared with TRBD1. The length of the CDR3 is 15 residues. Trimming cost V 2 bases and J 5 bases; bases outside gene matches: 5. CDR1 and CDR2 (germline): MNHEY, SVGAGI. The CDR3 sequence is CASSYPRGKTGELFF. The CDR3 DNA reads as TGTGCCAGCAGTTACCCCAGGGGGAAGACCGGGGAGCTGTTTTTT.

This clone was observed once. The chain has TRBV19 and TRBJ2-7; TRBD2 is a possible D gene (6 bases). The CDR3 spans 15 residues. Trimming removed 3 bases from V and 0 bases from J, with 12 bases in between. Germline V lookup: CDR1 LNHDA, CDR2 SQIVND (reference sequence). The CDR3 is CASSIAQGGSYEQYF. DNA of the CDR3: TGTGCCAGTAGTATTGCCCAGGGAGGCTCCTACGAGCAGTACTTC.

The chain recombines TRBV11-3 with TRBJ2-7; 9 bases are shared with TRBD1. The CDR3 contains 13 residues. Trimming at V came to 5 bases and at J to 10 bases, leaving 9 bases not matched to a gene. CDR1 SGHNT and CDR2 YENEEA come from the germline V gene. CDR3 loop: CASSIQGARLQYF. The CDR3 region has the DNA TGTGCCAGCAGCATACAGGGGGCTCGTCTCCAGTACTTC.

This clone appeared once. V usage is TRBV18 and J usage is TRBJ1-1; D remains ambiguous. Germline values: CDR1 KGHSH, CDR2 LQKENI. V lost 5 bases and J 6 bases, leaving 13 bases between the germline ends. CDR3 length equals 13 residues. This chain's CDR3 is CASSEGVTAEAFF. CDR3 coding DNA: TGTGCCAGCTCAGAGGGCGTCACAGCTGAAGCTTTCTTT. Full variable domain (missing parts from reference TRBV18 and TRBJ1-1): NAGVMQNPRHLVRRRGQEARLRCSPMKGHSHVYWYRQLPEEGLKFMVYLQKENIIDESGMPKERFSAEFPKEGPSILRIQQVVRGDSAAYFCASSEGVTAEAFFGQGTRLTVV.

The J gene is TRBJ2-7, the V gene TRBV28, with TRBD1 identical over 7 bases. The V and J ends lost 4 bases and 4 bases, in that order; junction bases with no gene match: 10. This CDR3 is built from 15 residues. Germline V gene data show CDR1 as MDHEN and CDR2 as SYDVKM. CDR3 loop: CASSSENRGSYEQYF. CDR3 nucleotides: TGTGCCAGCAGTTCAGAGAACAGGGGATCTTACGAGCAGTACTTC.

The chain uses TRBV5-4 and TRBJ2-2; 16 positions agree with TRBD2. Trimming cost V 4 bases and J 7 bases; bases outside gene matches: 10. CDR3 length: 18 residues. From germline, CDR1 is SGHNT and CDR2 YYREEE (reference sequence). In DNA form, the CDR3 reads TGTGCCAGCAGCCACCCGGGACTAGCGGGAGGGAATGGCGGGGAGCTGTTTTTT. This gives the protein CASSHPGLAGGNGGELFF. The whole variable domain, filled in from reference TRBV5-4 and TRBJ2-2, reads ETGVTQSPTHLIKTRGQQVTLRCSSQSGHNTVSWYQQALGQGPQFIFQYYREEENGRGNFPPRFSGLQFPNYSSELNVNALELDDSALYLCASSHPGLAGGNGGELFFGEGSRLTVL.

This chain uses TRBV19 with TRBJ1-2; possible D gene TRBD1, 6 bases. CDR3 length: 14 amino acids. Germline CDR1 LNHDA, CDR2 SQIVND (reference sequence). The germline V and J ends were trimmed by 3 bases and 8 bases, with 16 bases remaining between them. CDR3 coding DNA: TGTGCCAGTAGTATGAGGTTGGGGGGGGCCGGCTACACCTTC. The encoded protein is CASSMRLGGAGYTF.

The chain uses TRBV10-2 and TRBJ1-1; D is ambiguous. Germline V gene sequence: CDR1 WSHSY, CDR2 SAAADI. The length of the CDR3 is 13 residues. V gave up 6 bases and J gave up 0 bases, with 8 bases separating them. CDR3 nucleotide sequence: TGCGCCAGCAGCCTGACACTGAACACTGAAGCTTTCTTT. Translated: CASSLTLNTEAFF.

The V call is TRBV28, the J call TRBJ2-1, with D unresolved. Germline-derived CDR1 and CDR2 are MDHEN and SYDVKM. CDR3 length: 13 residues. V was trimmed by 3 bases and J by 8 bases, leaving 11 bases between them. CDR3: CASSFSRVDEQFF. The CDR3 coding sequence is TGTGCCAGCAGTTTTTCCCGGGTGGATGAGCAGTTCTTC.

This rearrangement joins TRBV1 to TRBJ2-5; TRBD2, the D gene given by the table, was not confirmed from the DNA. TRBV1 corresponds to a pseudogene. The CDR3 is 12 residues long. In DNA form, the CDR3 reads TGCACCAGCAGCCAAGGAGCAGAGACCCAGTACTTC. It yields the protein CTSSQGAETQYF.

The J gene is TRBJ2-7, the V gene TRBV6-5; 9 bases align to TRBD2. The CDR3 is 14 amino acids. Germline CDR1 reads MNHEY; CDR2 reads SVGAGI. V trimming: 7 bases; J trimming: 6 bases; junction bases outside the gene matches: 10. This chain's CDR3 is CASKNPAGGAEQYF. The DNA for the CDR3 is TGTGCCAGCAAGAACCCAGCGGGGGGAGCCGAGCAGTACTTC.

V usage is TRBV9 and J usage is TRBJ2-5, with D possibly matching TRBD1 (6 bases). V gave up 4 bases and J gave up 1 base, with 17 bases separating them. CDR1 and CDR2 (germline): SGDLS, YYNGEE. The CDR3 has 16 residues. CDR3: CASSPRQGNPQETQYF. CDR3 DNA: TGTGCCAGCAGCCCCCGGCAGGGGAATCCCCAAGAGACCCAGTACTTC.

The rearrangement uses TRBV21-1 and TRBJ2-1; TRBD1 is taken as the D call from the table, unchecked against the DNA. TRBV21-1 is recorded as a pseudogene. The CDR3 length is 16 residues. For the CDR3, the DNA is TGTGCCAGCAGCTTCAGGGTTCAAAGCTCCTACAATGAGCAGTTCTTC. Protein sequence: CASSFRVQSSYNEQFF.

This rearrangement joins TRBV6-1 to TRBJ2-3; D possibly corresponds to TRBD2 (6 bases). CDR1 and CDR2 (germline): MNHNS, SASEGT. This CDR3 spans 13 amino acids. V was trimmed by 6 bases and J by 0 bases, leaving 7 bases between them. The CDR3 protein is CASRGTSTDTQYF. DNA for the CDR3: TGTGCCAGCAGAGGGACTAGCACAGATACGCAGTATTTT.